Detailed here is one T cell receptor beta chain. Its matching antigen is unknown. The sample belongs to a study of CD8 T cells in Susac syndrome. RNA was extracted with the RNeasy kit, and a quantity of 0.5 to 1 ug was reverse transcribed using random hexamers. By means of immunoSEQ multiplex PCR, TCR beta CDR3 spanning 54 Vbeta and 13 Jbeta underwent amplification. TCRdb called the immunoSEQ multiplex PCR reads again in MiXCR, with one record for every CDR3 protein. The sample carries some 150,000 distinct CDR3 sequences, approximately 95% recorded once. The germline V and J ends were trimmed by 1 base and 8 bases, with 8 bases remaining between them. The CDR3 is 13 amino acids. The germline V gene has CDR1 MGHRA and CDR2 YSYEKL. Controls matched for age and sex were healthy donors. Study conclusions and caveats: The study recognized that its TCR sequencing and HLA analysis covered a relatively small number of individuals.

The chain has TRBV4-1 and TRBJ1-4; D gene ambiguous. Specimen: CD4+ T cells from PBMCs. This clonotype was sampled from a human donor in good health. In DNA, the CDR3 is TGCGCCAGCAGCCAAGTCGACAACGAAAAACTGTTTTTT. Translated, it gives CASSQVDNEKLFF.